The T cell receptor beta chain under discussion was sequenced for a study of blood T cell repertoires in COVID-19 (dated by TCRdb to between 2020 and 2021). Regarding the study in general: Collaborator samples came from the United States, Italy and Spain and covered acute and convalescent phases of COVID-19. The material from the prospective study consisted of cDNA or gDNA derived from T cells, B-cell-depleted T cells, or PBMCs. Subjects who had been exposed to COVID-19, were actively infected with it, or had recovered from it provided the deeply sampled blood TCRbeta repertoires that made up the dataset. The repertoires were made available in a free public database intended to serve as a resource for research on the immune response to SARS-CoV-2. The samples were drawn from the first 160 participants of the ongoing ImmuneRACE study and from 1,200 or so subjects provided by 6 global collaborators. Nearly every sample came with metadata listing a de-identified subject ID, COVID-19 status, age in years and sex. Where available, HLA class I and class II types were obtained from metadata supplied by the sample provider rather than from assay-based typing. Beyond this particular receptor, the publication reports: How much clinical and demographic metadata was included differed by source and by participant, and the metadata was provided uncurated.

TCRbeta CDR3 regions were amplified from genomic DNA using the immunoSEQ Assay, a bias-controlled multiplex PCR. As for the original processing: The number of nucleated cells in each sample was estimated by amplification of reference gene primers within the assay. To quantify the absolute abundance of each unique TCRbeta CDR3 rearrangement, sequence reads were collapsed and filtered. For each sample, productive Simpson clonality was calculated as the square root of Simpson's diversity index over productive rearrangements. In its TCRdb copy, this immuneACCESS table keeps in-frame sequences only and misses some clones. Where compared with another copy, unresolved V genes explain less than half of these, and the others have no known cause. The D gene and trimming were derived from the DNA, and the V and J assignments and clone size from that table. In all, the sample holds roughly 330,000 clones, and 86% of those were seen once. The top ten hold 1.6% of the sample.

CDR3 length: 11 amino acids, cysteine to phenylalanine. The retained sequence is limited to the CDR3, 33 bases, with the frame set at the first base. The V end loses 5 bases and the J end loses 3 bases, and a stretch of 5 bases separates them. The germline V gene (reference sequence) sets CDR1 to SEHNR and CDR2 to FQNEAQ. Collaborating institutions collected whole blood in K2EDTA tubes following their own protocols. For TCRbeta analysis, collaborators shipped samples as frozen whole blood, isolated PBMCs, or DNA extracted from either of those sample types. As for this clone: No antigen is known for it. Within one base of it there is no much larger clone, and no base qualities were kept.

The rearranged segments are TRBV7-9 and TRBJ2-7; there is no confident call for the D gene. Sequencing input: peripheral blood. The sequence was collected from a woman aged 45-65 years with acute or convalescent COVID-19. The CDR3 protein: CASSVNYEQYF. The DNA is TGTGCCAGCAGCGTCAACTACGAGCAGTACTTC.